The 21 T cell receptor beta chains reported below all come from one sample, sequenced in a study of blood T cells in healthy people across ages. PCR was performed a second time for roughly 7 to 12 cycles using a sample-barcoded 5' primer and a J-beta primer mix. TCRdb re-derived calls from the 5' RACE reads in MiXCR, one entry per CDR3 protein. This sample has roughly 1,700,000 distinct CDR3 sequences, with over 25% found just once. The material sequenced was blood. These receptors all come from a woman aged 25 to 39 in good health.

This clonotype was observed many times. This chain joins TRBV18 and TRBJ2-5; 10 bases are a match to TRBD1. The germline V gene encodes CDR1 KGHSH and CDR2 LQKENI. The J segment lost 4 bases and the V segment lost 8 bases, leaving 7 bases of the junction unmatched. This CDR3 comprises 14 residues. The CDR3 DNA reads as TGTGCCAGCAGCCCGGACAGGGGGAGAGAGACCCAGTACTTC. The encoded protein is CASSPDRGRETQYF.

In this sample, this clonotype turned up once. J is TRBJ2-3 and V is TRBV6-6; 10 bases align to TRBD2. Trimming removed 6 bases from V and 1 base from J; junction bases left unmatched: 4. Per the germline V gene, CDR1 is MNHNY and CDR2 is SVGAGI (reference sequence). This CDR3 contains 15 residues. The CDR3 DNA follows: TGTGCCAGCAGGTCTCTAGCGGGAGGCACAGATACGCAGTATTTT. Amino acid sequence: CASRSLAGGTDTQYF.

The genes are TRBV5-1 and TRBJ2-3; TRBD1 agrees at 10 bases. The CDR3 contains 15 residues. V shed 4 bases, J shed 6 bases, and the junction held 8 bases outside the gene matches. The germline CDR1 and CDR2 sequences are SGHRS and YFSETQ. CDR3 amino acids: CASSRNPGQGDTQYF. The DNA of the CDR3 is TGCGCCAGCAGCCGAAATCCGGGACAGGGGGATACGCAGTATTTT.

In DNA, the CDR3 is TGCGCCAGCAGCTCAGTTTGCGGGACAGCCCGAGAGCAGTTCTTC. Residues: CASSSVCGTAREQFF. This chain connects TRBV5-1 to TRBJ2-1; tentatively, D is TRBD1 (7 bases). Germline CDR1 is SGHRS and CDR2 is YFSETQ. The CDR3 sequence is 15 residues long. Trimming shortened V by 3 bases and J by 10 bases, and 20 bases separated the two germline ends.

This clonotype was observed many times. The chain links TRBV29-1 to TRBJ2-3; D unresolved. V was cut by 7 bases and J by 5 bases, with 13 bases left in between. The CDR3 has 12 residues. CDR1 SQVTM and CDR2 ANQGSEA come from the germline V gene. As DNA, the CDR3 is TGCAGCGCCAAACCCCGTCAAGATACGCAGTATTTT. This gives the protein CSAKPRQDTQYF.

The chain recombines TRBV6-6 with TRBJ1-5; the match to TRBD1 covers 7 bases. Looked up from germline, CDR1 is MNHNY and CDR2 is SVGAGI (reference sequence). The CDR3 loop spans 17 amino acids. V shed 2 bases, J shed 1 base, and the junction held 8 bases outside the gene matches. Written as DNA, the CDR3 is TGTGCCAGCAGTTACGCGGACTCCAGGGGGAGCAATCAGCCCCAGCATTTT. Translating gives CASSYADSRGSNQPQHF.

This clonotype was found many times. This rearrangement joins TRBV7-6 to TRBJ2-1; D may be TRBD2 (7 bases). The CDR3 length is 14 residues. Germline CDR1 and CDR2: SGHVS and FNYEAQ. Trimming removed 4 bases at V and 6 bases at J, with 13 bases between. CDR3: CASSSLGGANEQFF. The CDR3 bases are TGTGCCAGCAGCTCTCTTGGGGGGGCCAATGAGCAGTTCTTC.

The rearrangement links TRBV21-1 to TRBJ1-3; the table's D gene call, TRBD1, was not cross checked with the DNA. TRBV21-1 is noted as a pseudogene. The CDR3 is 16 amino acids. CDR3 DNA sequence: TGTGCCAGCAGCAAGGGCAATATACAGGGTGGAAACACCATATATTTT. Encoded protein: CASSKGNIQGGNTIYF.

The rearrangement uses TRBV20-1 and TRBJ1-1; TRBD1 is a possible D gene (6 bases). The CDR3 is made up of 14 amino acids. V was cut by 5 bases and J by 4 bases, with 17 bases left in between. Germline assignment: CDR1 DFQATT and CDR2 SNEGSKA (reference sequence). The CDR3: CSARLQGTSTEAFF. The CDR3 region has the DNA TGCAGTGCTCGTCTACAGGGAACAAGCACTGAAGCTTTCTTT.

V is TRBV5-1 and J is TRBJ1-2; D gene unclear. V was cut by 4 bases and J by 6 bases, with 13 bases left in between. The germline V gene has CDR1 SGHRS and CDR2 YFSETQ. The CDR3 has 13 residues. This CDR3 is CASSKFAEDGYTF. CDR3 sequence (DNA): TGCGCCAGCAGCAAATTTGCAGAGGATGGCTACACCTTC.

The chain joins TRBV5-4 to TRBJ2-3, with TRBD2 identical over 7 bases. CDR3 length: 15 residues. Trimming cost V 0 bases and J 2 bases; bases outside gene matches: 3. CDR1 SGHNT and CDR2 YYREEE come from the germline V gene (reference sequence). The CDR3 reads CASSLEAGITDTQYF. The CDR3 region has the DNA TGTGCCAGCAGCTTGGAAGCGGGAATCACAGATACGCAGTATTTT.

This clonotype came up a few times. The chain uses TRBV9 and TRBJ2-5; 10 nucleotides agree with TRBD2. V lost 1 base, J lost 1 base, and 10 bases stayed unmatched. The CDR3 runs 18 residues. Germline V CDR1 and CDR2: SGDLS, YYNGEE. The CDR3 bases are TGTGCCAGCAGCGTATCGTCCAGCGGGGGGGGATTCCAAGAGACCCAGTACTTC. Translated: CASSVSSSGGGFQETQYF. The full variable domain, rest sourced from reference TRBV9 and TRBJ2-5, is DSGVTQTPKHLITATGQRVTLRCSPRSGDLSVYWYQQSLDQGLQFLIQYYNGEERAKGNILERFSAQQFPDLHSELNLSSLELGDSALYFCASSVSSSGGGFQETQYFGPGTRLLVL.

This clonotype was counted at least ten times. The rearrangement uses TRBV20-1 and TRBJ2-1; TRBD2 agrees at 9 bases. This CDR3 region has 13 residues. CDR1 is DFQATT and CDR2 is SNEGSKA in the germline V gene (reference sequence). Unmatched junction bases numbered 8, after V lost 6 bases and J lost 8 bases. CDR3 in amino acids: CSAVSGRMDEQFF. The CDR3 bases are TGCAGTGCCGTAAGCGGGAGGATGGATGAGCAGTTCTTC.

This clonotype occurred a few times. One junction end does not reproduce the germline sequence, and a read error may be involved. The DNA of the CDR3 is TGCTGTGCAGAGGAAACAGGGGCCAACTATGGCTACACCTTC. Its translation: CCAEETGANYGYTF. The chain joins TRBV20-1 to TRBJ1-2; 7 bases agree with TRBD1. The CDR3 is 14 amino acids. Per the germline V gene, CDR1 is DFQATT and CDR2 is SNEGSKA (reference sequence).

This chain joins TRBV7-2 and TRBJ2-5, with D maybe TRBD2 (6 bases). CDR3 length equals 16 residues. Germline V gene lookup returns CDR1 SGHTA and CDR2 FQGNSA. Trimming pared 1 base from V and 6 bases from J, leaving 18 bases between. The CDR3 reads CASSLGSDGRSKTQYF. Here the CDR3 DNA reads TGTGCCAGCAGCTTAGGATCGGACGGGAGATCAAAGACCCAGTACTTC.

There are a few counts of this clonotype. The chain employs TRBV28 and TRBJ1-2; D unresolved. This CDR3 spans 11 amino acids. The ends were cut back, 7 bases at V and 4 bases at J, with 7 bases in the middle. CDR1 MDHEN and CDR2 SYDVKM come from the germline V gene. CDR3 coding DNA: TGTGCCAGCATGGTGGCCTATGGCTACACCTTC. Translation gives CASMVAYGYTF.

V and J are TRBV7-2 and TRBJ2-4, with a possible D match to TRBD1 (5 bases). The J call may be in error: the DNA end matches TRBJ2-7 better. In germline, CDR1 is SGHTA, CDR2 FQGNSA. The CDR3 contains 14 residues. CDR3 in amino acids: CASSLSLGAYEQYF. The CDR3, as DNA: TGTGCCAGCAGCTTATCACTTGGGGCATACGAGCAGTACTTC.

This clonotype was seen repeatedly, ten times or more. The CDR3 nucleotides are TGTGCCATCAGTCTCGCGGGGGAGCAGTTCTTC. Translated, it gives CAISLAGEQFF. The chain combines TRBV10-3 with TRBJ2-1, with D maybe TRBD2 (6 bases). The CDR3 spans 11 residues. With 5 bases removed from V and 10 bases from J, the gap between germline ends came to 9 bases. Germline loops: CDR1 ENHRY, CDR2 SYGVKD.

A word on this clonotype: A much more abundant neighbour one base away suggests this may be a read error. The J gene is TRBJ2-7, the V gene TRBV7-2; 9 bases are a match to TRBD2. V lost 9 bases to trimming and J lost 3 bases; unmatched junction nucleotides: 12. Germline V gene lookup returns CDR1 SGHTA and CDR2 FQGNSA. The CDR3 is 15 amino acids. CDR3 sequence reads: CASRLTSGLGYEQYF. In nucleotides, the CDR3 is TGTGCCAGTAGGTTGACTAGCGGTCTGGGCTACGAGCAGTACTTC.

The chain joins TRBV28 to TRBJ2-7; 7 bases line up with TRBD2. V shed 11 bases, J shed 2 bases, and the junction held 3 bases outside the gene matches. The CDR3 is 11 residues long. From germline, CDR1 is MDHEN and CDR2 SYDVKM. The CDR3 DNA reads as TGTGCCGGGGGGGATACCTACGAGCAGTACTTC. Encoded protein: CAGGDTYEQYF.

The chain combines TRBV27 with TRBJ2-1; D is ambiguous. The CDR3 has 14 amino acids. Germline V CDR1 and CDR2: MNHEY, SMNVEV (reference sequence). V lost 4 bases to trimming and J lost 13 bases, with 20 bases between them. CDR3 sequence reads: CASSSPLLGSDQFF. DNA for the CDR3: TGTGCCAGCAGTTCCCCTTTGCTTGGCTCGGATCAGTTCTTC.